These 14 T cell receptor beta chains were sequenced from one sample in a study of OX40 agonist ivuxolimab in advanced cancers. Sequenced by immunoSEQ multiplex PCR; TCRdb stores in-frame clones only, minus some. In the table there are 79,000 or so clones, roughly 85% of which are singletons. Sequenced here: CD4+ or CD8+ T cells sorted from blood, sampled in a trial of the OX40 agonist ivuxolimab. These receptors all come from an adult with an advanced solid tumor such as melanoma, head and neck, liver or kidney cancer.

This chain connects TRBV11-2 to TRBJ1-5; weak D call: TRBD1 (6 bases). The CDR3 contains 16 residues. Looked up from germline, CDR1 is SGHAT and CDR2 is FQNNGV. The V and J ends lost 0 bases and 2 bases respectively, with 11 bases between them. DNA of the CDR3: TGTGCCAGCAGCTTAGATTCTCGACAGGGCAATCAGCCCCAGCATTTT. Its protein product is CASSLDSRQGNQPQHF.

The rearrangement uses TRBV4-2 and TRBJ1-6; possibly TRBD1 for D (6 bases). Germline CDR1 and CDR2: LGHNA and YNFKEQ. The CDR3 spans 16 residues. The V end was cut by 0 bases, the J end by 9 bases, with 15 bases between. The CDR3 DNA reads TGTGCCAGCAGCCAAGATGGGAACAGGGCGGGTTCACCCCTCCACTTT. This encodes CASSQDGNRAGSPLHF.

This clone was recorded only once. The CDR3 bases are TGCGCCAGCAGCTTAAGGTCCGCGGGAGCGGCAAAGTCTGGAAACACCATATATTTT. Its translation: CASSLRSAGAAKSGNTIYF. V usage is TRBV5-1 and J usage is TRBJ1-3, with D unclear. Per the germline V gene, CDR1 is SGHRS and CDR2 is YFSETQ. The CDR3 extends over 19 amino acids. Between the trimmed V and J ends, which lost 2 bases and 1 base, there was a span of 22 bases.

The chain links TRBV9 to TRBJ2-2, with D tentatively TRBD1 (6 bases). The CDR3 is 16 residues long. V was shortened by 0 bases and J by 4 bases, with 13 bases between the two germline ends. CDR1 is SGDLS, CDR2 YYNGEE, per germline. The DNA of the CDR3 is TGTGCCAGCAGCGTAGTGTCACAGGGCGGCACCGGGGAGCTGTTTTTT. It codes for CASSVVSQGGTGELFF.

The chain is built from TRBV5-1 and TRBJ2-3; 7 positions match TRBD2. Looked up from germline, CDR1 is SGHRS and CDR2 is YFSETQ. This CDR3 is 16 amino acids long. The junction had 4 bases not matched to a gene; V was cut back by 0 bases and J by 0 bases. The CDR3 reads CASSLEVRGSTDTQYF. DNA for the CDR3: TGCGCCAGCAGCTTGGAGGTGCGGGGGAGCACAGATACGCAGTATTTT.

This sequence joins TRBV2 and TRBJ1-2, with D possibly matching TRBD1 (6 bases). This CDR3 has 15 amino acids. Trimming shortened V by 1 base and J by 4 bases, and 13 bases separated the two germline ends. Germline loops: CDR1 SNHLY, CDR2 FYNNEI. The CDR3 here is CASSEVIQGLYGYTF. CDR3 coding DNA: TGTGCCAGCAGTGAAGTTATACAGGGTCTCTATGGCTACACCTTC.

The chain employs TRBV19 and TRBJ2-6, with D perhaps TRBD1 or TRBD2 (5 bases each). Germline loops: CDR1 LNHDA, CDR2 SQIVND (reference sequence). Trimming stripped 6 bases from V and 4 bases from J, with 13 bases between. The CDR3 extends over 15 amino acids. The CDR3 protein is CASRQVSGGANVLTF. In nucleotides, the CDR3 is TGTGCCAGTAGACAGGTTTCGGGAGGGGCCAACGTCCTGACTTTC.

The CDR3 DNA reads TGTGCCAGCAGCCCGAGTAGGGTCCAGCCCCAGCATTTT. It translates to CASSPSRVQPQHF. The chain employs TRBV7-9 and TRBJ1-5; no clear D gene. The CDR3 loop spans 13 amino acids. From germline, CDR1 is SEHNR and CDR2 FQNEAQ (reference sequence). Trimming pared 5 bases from V and 7 bases from J, leaving 12 bases between. Full variable domain (missing parts from reference TRBV7-9 and TRBJ1-5): DTGVSQNPRHKITKRGQNVTFRCDPISEHNRLYWYRQTLGQGPEFLTYFQNEAQLEKSRLLSDRFSAERPKGSFSTLEIQRTEQGDSAMYLCASSPSRVQPQHFGDGTRLSIL.

The rearrangement joins TRBV29-1 to TRBJ1-2; 9 nucleotides agree with TRBD1. Germline loops: CDR1 SQVTM, CDR2 ANQGSEA. The CDR3 spans 15 residues. V lost 6 bases and J lost 5; bases outside the gene matches: 13. The chain's CDR3 is CSVAAGTGISYGYTF. The CDR3 DNA is TGCAGCGTGGCCGCGGGGACAGGGATATCGTATGGCTACACCTTC.

The chain employs TRBV6-5 and TRBJ1-2, with no clear D. Deletions cut 10 bases from V and 5 bases from J, with 14 bases between. The germline gives CDR1 MNHEY, CDR2 SVGAGI. This CDR3 is 12 amino acids long. The CDR3 loop reads CATALRRYGYTF. CDR3 in DNA: TGTGCCACCGCCCTCAGGAGGTATGGCTACACCTTC.

Concerning this clone itself: The junction shows a germline mismatch at one end, possibly a read error. This rearrangement joins TRBV9 to TRBJ1-2, with 12 bases fitting TRBD1. This CDR3 has 13 amino acids. CDR1 is SGDLS and CDR2 is YYNGEE in the germline V gene. CDR3 region: CASSTGTGGMGAF. The CDR3 coding sequence is TGTGCCAGCAGCACCGGGACAGGGGGCATGGGGGCCTTC.

This chain connects TRBV12-5 to TRBJ2-5; D gene ambiguous. This CDR3 is 13 amino acids long. Germline V gene data show CDR1 as LGHNT and CDR2 as FRNRAP. Trimming pared 6 bases from V and 1 base from J, leaving 9 bases between. The CDR3 is CASGRDTQETQYF. Here the CDR3 DNA reads TGTGCTAGTGGCCGTGACACCCAAGAGACCCAGTACTTC.

The V gene is TRBV4-3, the J gene TRBJ2-7; the D call may be TRBD1 or TRBD2 (6 bases each). Trimming took off 2 bases at V and 2 bases at J, with 16 bases between the two ends. Per germline, CDR1 LGHNA and CDR2 YSLEER. The CDR3 runs 16 residues. The chain's CDR3 is CASSQSLSRGAYEQYF. The CDR3 DNA reads TGCGCCAGCAGCCAAAGTCTCTCGAGGGGGGCCTACGAGCAGTACTTC.

This rearrangement joins TRBV7-2 to TRBJ1-5; D may be TRBD1 (5 bases). Germline lookup yields CDR1 SGHTA and CDR2 FQGNSA. The CDR3 is made up of 11 amino acids. CDR3 DNA sequence: TGTGCGGGGGGGAGGAATCAGCCCCAGCATTTT. It codes for CAGGRNQPQHF. Supplemented by reference TRBV7-2 and TRBJ1-5, the full variable domain reads GAGVSQSPSNKVTEKGKDVELRCDPISGHTALYWYRQSLGQGLEFLIYFQGNSAPDKSGLPSDRFSAERTGGSVSTLTIQRTQQEDSAVYLCAGGRNQPQHFGDGTRLSIL.